The 15 T cell receptor beta chains in this list originate from one sample, sequenced in a study of neurological immune-mediated disorders. TCRdb reprocessed the 5' RACE reads via MiXCR and lists one record per CDR3 protein. The sample lists 80,000 to 95,000 distinct CDR3 sequences; around 3.4% were seen once. What was sequenced was PBMCs. The receptors come from a woman in her forties or fifties with multiple sclerosis.

The table lists this clonotype with many counts. The chain employs TRBV12-3 or TRBV12-4 and TRBJ2-1, with 10 bases lining up with TRBD2. This CDR3 has 17 amino acids. Unmatched junction bases numbered 7, after V lost 4 bases and J lost 1 base. The CDR3 region is CASSYRLAGQSYNEQFF. CDR3 DNA: TGTGCCAGCAGTTACAGACTAGCGGGCCAATCCTACAATGAGCAGTTCTTC.

This clonotype was detected ten times or more. V usage is TRBV6-5 and J usage is TRBJ1-4, with unresolved D. The germline gives CDR1 MNHEY, CDR2 SVGAGI. The CDR3 loop spans 15 amino acids. Between the trimmed V and J ends, which lost 2 bases and 4 bases, there was a span of 11 bases. CDR3 sequence reads: CASSYVDKINEKLFF. In nucleotides, the CDR3 is TGTGCCAGCAGTTACGTTGACAAGATTAATGAAAAACTGTTTTTT.

This clonotype was found many times. CDR3 residues: CSARDGGNTEAFF. The CDR3 coding sequence is TGCAGTGCTAGAGATGGGGGGAACACTGAAGCTTTCTTT. This rearrangement joins TRBV20-1 to TRBJ1-1; D perhaps matches TRBD1 (5 bases). Germline V CDR1 and CDR2: DFQATT, SNEGSKA (reference sequence). V lost 0 bases and J lost 1, with 6 bases in between. The CDR3 sequence is 13 residues long.

This clonotype occurred many times. The V and J genes are TRBV15 and TRBJ2-3; D is uncertain. The germline V and J ends were trimmed by 3 bases and 8 bases, with 9 bases remaining between them. This CDR3 has 12 residues. The V gene's germline CDR1 is LNHNV and CDR2 YYDKDF (reference sequence). CDR3 coding DNA: TGTGCCACCAGCAGCCTTTTGGGTACGCAGTATTTT. Residues: CATSSLLGTQYF.

There are many counts of this clonotype. The gene calls are TRBV20-1 and TRBJ2-1; either TRBD1 or TRBD2 may supply D (6 bases each). Deletions cut 6 bases from V and 0 bases from J, with 15 bases between. Germline V lookup: CDR1 DFQATT, CDR2 SNEGSKA (reference sequence). CDR3 size: 15 residues. CDR3 in amino acids: CSASGARSSYNEQFF. The DNA for the CDR3 is TGCAGTGCCTCGGGGGCTCGAAGCTCCTACAATGAGCAGTTCTTC.

This clonotype appeared many times. The rearrangement joins TRBV7-9 to TRBJ1-4; D gene ambiguous. The CDR3 runs 13 residues. V lost 6 bases, J lost 5 bases, and 10 bases lay in between. The V gene's germline CDR1 is SEHNR and CDR2 FQNEAQ (reference sequence). Here the CDR3 DNA reads TGTGCCAGCAGTCCACTGGGGAATGAAAAACTGTTTTTT. Amino acids: CASSPLGNEKLFF.

This clonotype has just a few counts. Just one base apart from a much larger clone, this may be a read error. The V gene is TRBV6-6, the J gene TRBJ2-1; D call uncertain. V dropped 4 bases and J dropped 11 bases, with 12 bases sitting between them. Germline V CDR1 and CDR2: MNHNY, SVGAGI (reference sequence). The CDR3 contains 12 residues. The CDR3 DNA follows: TGTGCCAGCAGTTCCCAGACGAGTAAGCAGTTCTTC. The encoded protein is CASSSQTSKQFF.

This clonotype has ten or more counts. This chain uses TRBV6-5 with TRBJ2-7; TRBD1 might be the D (6 bases). The V end was cut by 4 bases, the J end by 4 bases, with 8 bases between. CDR3 length: 12 amino acids. Germline lookup yields CDR1 MNHEY and CDR2 SVGAGI. Written as DNA, the CDR3 is TGTGCCAGCAGTTTTACAGGGTACGAGCAGTACTTC. It specifies CASSFTGYEQYF.

This clonotype was counted many times. The chain combines TRBV7-2 with TRBJ2-2; 7 bases fit TRBD1. Germline V gives CDR1 SGHTA, CDR2 FQGNSA. V lost 5 bases to trimming and J lost 5 bases; unmatched junction nucleotides: 11. This CDR3 has 16 amino acids. CDR3 nucleotides: TGTGCCAGCAGCACGGGACAGACCCTCTGGACCGGGGAGCTGTTTTTT. Its protein product is CASSTGQTLWTGELFF.

Ten or more counts support this clonotype. The V and J genes are TRBV7-9 and TRBJ2-1; 9 nucleotides align to TRBD2. CDR1 is SEHNR, CDR2 FQNEAQ, per germline (reference sequence). V gave up 1 base and J gave up 0 bases; unmatched junction bases: 7. The CDR3 length is 18 residues. The CDR3 DNA is TGTGCCAGCAGCTTAGGAGGGCTAGCGGGGAGCTCCTACAATGAGCAGTTCTTC. Residues: CASSLGGLAGSSYNEQFF.

Comment on this clonotype: A single base separates this from a much larger clone, so it may be a read error. J is TRBJ1-5 and V is TRBV5-1, with unresolved D. In germline, CDR1 is SGHRS, CDR2 YFSETQ. The CDR3 spans 14 residues. The CDR3: CASSLGPSNQPQNF. CDR3 coding DNA: TGCGCCAGCAGCTTGGGTCCGAGCAATCAGCCCCAGAATTTT.

At least ten counts were recorded for this clonotype. The chain links TRBV12-3 or TRBV12-4 to TRBJ2-3; a possible D gene is TRBD1 (6 bases). V was trimmed by 7 bases and J by 2 bases, leaving 16 bases between them. This CDR3 comprises 15 residues. The CDR3 reads CASTHRTANTDTQYF. For the CDR3, the DNA is TGTGCCAGCACCCATCGGACAGCGAACACAGATACGCAGTATTTT.

V usage is TRBV9 and J usage is TRBJ2-2; TRBD2 matches 8 bases. This CDR3 contains 15 residues. Germline CDR1 SGDLS, CDR2 YYNGEE. With 4 bases clipped from V and 4 bases from J, the junction kept 6 bases outside the gene matches. The CDR3 DNA sequence: TGTGCCAGCAGCTTAAATAGCGGGGCCACCGGGGAGCTGTTTTTT. It specifies CASSLNSGATGELFF.

This clonotype came up many times. The rearrangement uses TRBV2 and TRBJ2-4; TRBD1 might be the D (6 bases). Trimming cost V 6 bases and J 7 bases, with 19 bases left between them. This CDR3 spans 15 amino acids. The germline V gene encodes CDR1 SNHLY and CDR2 FYNNEI. CDR3 region: CASRVGQMATNIQYF. The DNA of the CDR3 is TGTGCCAGCAGGGTTGGACAGATGGCCACGAACATTCAGTACTTC. The full variable domain, with the rest looked up from reference TRBV2 and TRBJ2-4, is EPEVTQTPSHQVTQMGQEVILRCVPISNHLYFYWYRQILGQKVEFLVSFYNNEISEKSEIFDDQFSVERPDGSNFTLKIRSTKLEDSAMYFCASRVGQMATNIQYFGAGTRLSVL.

This clonotype showed up many times. The CDR3 here is CATGLAASYEQYF. CDR3 DNA: TGTGCCACGGGACTAGCAGCCTCCTACGAGCAGTACTTC. The rearrangement uses TRBV7-9 and TRBJ2-7; 9 bases agree with TRBD2. Germline V lookup: CDR1 SEHNR, CDR2 FQNEAQ (reference sequence). The CDR3 consists of 13 residues. The V segment lost 10 bases and the J segment 0 bases; nucleotides outside the gene matches: 4.